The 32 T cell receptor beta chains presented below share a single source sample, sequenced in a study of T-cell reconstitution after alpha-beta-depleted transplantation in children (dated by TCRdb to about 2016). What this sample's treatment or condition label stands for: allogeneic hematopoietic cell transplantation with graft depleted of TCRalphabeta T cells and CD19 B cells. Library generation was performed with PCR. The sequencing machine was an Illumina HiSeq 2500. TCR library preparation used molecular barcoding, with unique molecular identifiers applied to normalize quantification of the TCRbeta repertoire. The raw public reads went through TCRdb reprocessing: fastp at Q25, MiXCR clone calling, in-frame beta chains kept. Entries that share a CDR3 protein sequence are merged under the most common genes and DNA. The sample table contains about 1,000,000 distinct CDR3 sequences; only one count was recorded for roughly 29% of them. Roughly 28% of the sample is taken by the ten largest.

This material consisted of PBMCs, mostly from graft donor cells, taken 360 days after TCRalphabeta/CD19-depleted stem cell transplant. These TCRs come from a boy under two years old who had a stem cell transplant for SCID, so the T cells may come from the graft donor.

CDR3 sequence (DNA): TGCGCCAGCAGCTTCGATACTGACTCCTACGAGCAGTACTTC. Residues: CASSFDTDSYEQYF. The rearrangement joins TRBV5-1 to TRBJ2-7; no firm D call. V dropped 2 bases and J dropped 0 bases, with 9 bases sitting between them. Germline V gene lookup returns CDR1 SGHRS and CDR2 YFSETQ. This CDR3 has 14 residues.

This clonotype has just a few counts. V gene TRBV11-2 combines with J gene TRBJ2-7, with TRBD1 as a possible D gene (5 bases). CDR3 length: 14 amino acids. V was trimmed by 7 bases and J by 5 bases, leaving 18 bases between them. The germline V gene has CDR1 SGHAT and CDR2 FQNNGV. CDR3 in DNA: TGTGCCAGCACCAGCAAGGGGTCGGTCCACGAGCAGTACTTC. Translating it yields CASTSKGSVHEQYF.

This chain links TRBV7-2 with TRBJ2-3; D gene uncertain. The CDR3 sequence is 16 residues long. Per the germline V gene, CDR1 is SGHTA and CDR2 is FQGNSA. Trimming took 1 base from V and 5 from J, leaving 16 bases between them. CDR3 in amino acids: CASSLGLPGLGDTQYF. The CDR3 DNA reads TGTGCCAGCAGCTTAGGACTCCCTGGGTTGGGAGATACGCAGTATTTT.

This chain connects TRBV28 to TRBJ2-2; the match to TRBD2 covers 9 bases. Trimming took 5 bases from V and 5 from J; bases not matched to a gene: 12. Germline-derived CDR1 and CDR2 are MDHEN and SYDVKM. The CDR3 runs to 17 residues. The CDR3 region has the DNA TGTGCCAGCAGTACCATAGCGGGGGCGGGTGATACCGGGGAGCTGTTTTTT. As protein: CASSTIAGAGDTGELFF.

As DNA, the CDR3 is TGTGCCAGCAGCCATGCGCGGCCTGAAATAGCCAAAAACATTCAGTACTTC. It codes for CASSHARPEIAKNIQYF. V and J are TRBV7-9 and TRBJ2-4; D not certain. V lost 5 bases to trimming and J lost 0 bases, with 17 bases between them. This CDR3 contains 17 residues. Germline V gene data show CDR1 as SEHNR and CDR2 as FQNEAQ (reference sequence).

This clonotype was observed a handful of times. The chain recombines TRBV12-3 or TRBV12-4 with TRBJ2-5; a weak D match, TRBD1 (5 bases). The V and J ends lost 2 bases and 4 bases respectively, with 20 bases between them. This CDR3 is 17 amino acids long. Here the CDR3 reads CASSLHLSGPGRETQYF. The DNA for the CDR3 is TGTGCCAGCAGTTTACATTTGTCAGGGCCCGGGCGAGAGACCCAGTACTTC.

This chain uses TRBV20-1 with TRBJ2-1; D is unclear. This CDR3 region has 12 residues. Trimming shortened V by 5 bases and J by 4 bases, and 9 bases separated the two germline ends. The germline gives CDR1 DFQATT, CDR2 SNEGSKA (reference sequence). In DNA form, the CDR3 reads TGCAGTGCTGTTCGGATGTACAATGAGCAGTTCTTC. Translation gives CSAVRMYNEQFF.

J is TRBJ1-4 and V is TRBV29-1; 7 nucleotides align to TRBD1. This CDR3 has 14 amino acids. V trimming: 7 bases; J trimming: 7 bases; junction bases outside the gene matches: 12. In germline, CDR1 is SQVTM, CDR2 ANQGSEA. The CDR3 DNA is TGCAGCGGACAGACAGGGTTCTTTGGTGAAAAACTGTTTTTT. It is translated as CSGQTGFFGEKLFF.

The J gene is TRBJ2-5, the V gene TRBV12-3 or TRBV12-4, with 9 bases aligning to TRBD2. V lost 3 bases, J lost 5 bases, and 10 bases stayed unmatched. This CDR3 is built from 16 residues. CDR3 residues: CASSFSRLAGFETQYF. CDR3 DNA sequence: TGTGCCAGCAGTTTTTCCAGGCTAGCGGGGTTCGAGACCCAGTACTTC.

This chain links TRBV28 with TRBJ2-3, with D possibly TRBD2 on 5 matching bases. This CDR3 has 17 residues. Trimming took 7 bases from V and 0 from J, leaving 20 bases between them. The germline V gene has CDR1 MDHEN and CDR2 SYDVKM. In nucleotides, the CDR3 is TGTGCCAGCAACCCCCCAGAGCTCAGAGGGAGCACAGATACGCAGTATTTT. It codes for CASNPPELRGSTDTQYF.

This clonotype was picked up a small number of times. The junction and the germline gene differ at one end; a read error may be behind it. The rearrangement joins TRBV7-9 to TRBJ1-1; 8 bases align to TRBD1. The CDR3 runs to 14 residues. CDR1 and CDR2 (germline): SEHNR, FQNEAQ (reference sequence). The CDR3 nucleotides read TGTGCCAGCACCTTAGGACAGGGGAACACTGAAGCTTTCTTT. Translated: CASTLGQGNTEAFF.

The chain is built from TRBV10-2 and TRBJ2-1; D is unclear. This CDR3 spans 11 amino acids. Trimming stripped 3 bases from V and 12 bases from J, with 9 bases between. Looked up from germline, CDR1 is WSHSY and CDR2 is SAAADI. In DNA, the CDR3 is TGCGCCAGCAGTGACCCGGGTGGGCAGTTCTTC. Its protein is CASSDPGGQFF.

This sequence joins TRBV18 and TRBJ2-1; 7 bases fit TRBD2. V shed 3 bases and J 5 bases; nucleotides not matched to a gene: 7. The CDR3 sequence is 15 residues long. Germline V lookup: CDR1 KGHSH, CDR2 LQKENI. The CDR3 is CASSPVGGSDNEQFF. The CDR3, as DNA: TGTGCCAGCTCACCGGTCGGGGGGAGCGACAATGAGCAGTTCTTC.

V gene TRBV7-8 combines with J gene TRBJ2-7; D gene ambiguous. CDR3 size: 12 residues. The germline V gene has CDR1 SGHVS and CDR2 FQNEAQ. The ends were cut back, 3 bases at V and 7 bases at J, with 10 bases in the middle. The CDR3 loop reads CASSLPHSEQYF. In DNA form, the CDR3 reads TGTGCCAGCAGCTTGCCCCACAGTGAGCAGTACTTC.

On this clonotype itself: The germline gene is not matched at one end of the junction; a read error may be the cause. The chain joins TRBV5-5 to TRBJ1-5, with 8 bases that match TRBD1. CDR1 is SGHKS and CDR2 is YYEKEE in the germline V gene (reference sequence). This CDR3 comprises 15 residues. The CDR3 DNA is TGTGCCAGCAGCGACACAGGGGGTAGCTATCAGCCCCTGCATTTT. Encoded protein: CASSDTGGSYQPLHF.

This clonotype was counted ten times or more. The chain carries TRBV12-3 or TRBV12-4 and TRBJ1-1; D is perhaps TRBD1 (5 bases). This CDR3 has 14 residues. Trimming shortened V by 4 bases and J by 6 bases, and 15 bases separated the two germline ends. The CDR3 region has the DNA TGTGCCAGCAGTTCGAACATGGGGCACGCTGAAGCTTTCTTT. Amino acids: CASSSNMGHAEAFF.

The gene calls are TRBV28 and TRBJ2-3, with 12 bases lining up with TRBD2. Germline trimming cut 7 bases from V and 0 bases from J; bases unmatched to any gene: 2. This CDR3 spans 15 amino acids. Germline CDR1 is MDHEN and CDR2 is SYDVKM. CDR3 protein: CASNGLAGSTDTQYF. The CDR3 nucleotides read TGTGCCAGCAACGGACTAGCGGGGAGCACAGATACGCAGTATTTT.

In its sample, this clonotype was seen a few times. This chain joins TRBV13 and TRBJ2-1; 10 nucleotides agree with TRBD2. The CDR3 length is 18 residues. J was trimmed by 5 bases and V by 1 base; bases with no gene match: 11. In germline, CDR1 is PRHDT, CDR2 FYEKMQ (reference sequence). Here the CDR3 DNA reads TGTGCCAGCAGCTTAGCGCTAGCGGGGGTAACTTTTCACAATGAGCAGTTCTTC. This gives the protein CASSLALAGVTFHNEQFF.

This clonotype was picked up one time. CDR3 DNA: TGTGCCAGCAGTTACTTGGGACGCAGGTACGGAATCTACGAGCAGTACTTC. Its protein is CASSYLGRRYGIYEQYF. The rearrangement uses TRBV6-5 and TRBJ2-7; D assignment may be TRBD1 or TRBD2 (5 bases each). Germline loops: CDR1 MNHEY, CDR2 SVGAGI. V was clipped by 1 base and J by 3 bases, with 19 bases between them. The CDR3 is 17 residues long.

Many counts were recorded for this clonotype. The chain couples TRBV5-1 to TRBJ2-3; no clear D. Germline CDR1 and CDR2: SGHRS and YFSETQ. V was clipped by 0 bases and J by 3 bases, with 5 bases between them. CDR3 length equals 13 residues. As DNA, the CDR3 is TGCGCCAGCAGCTTGGTTGGGACAGATACGCAGTATTTT. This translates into CASSLVGTDTQYF.

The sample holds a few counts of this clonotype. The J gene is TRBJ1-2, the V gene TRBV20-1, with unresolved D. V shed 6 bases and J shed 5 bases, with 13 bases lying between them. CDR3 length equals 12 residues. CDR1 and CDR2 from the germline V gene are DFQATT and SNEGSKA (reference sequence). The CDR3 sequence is CSAPAGLYGYTF. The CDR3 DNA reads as TGCAGTGCCCCAGCCGGGCTTTATGGCTACACCTTC.

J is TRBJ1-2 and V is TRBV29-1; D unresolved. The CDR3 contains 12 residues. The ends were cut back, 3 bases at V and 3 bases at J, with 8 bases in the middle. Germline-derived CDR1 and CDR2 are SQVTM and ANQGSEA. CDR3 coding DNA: TGCAGCGTTGATCGAGGGTACTATGGCTACACCTTC. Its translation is CSVDRGYYGYTF. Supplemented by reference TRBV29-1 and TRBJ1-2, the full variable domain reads SAVISQKPSRDICQRGTSLTIQCQVDSQVTMMFWYRQQPGQSLTLIATANQGSEATYESGFVIDKFPISRPNLTFSTLTVSNMSPEDSSIYLCSVDRGYYGYTFGSGTRLTVV.

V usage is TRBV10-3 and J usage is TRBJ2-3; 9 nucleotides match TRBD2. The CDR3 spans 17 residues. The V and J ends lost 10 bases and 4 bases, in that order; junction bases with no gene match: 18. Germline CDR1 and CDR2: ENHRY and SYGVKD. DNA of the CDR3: TGTGCCACACACTCGCCACGAGCGGGGGGAGTTTCAGATACGCAGTATTTT. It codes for CATHSPRAGGVSDTQYF.

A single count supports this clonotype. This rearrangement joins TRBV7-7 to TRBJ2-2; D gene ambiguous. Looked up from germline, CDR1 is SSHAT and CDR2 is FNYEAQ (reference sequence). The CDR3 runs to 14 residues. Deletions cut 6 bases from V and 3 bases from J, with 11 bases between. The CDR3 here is CASRGMADTGELFF. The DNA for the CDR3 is TGTGCCAGCAGGGGAATGGCGGACACCGGGGAGCTGTTTTTT.

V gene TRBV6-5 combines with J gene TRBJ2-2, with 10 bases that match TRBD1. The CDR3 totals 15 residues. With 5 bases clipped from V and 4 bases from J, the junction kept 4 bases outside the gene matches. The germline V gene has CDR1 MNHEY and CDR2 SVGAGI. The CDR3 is CASSRDRGITGELFF. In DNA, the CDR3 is TGTGCCAGCAGTCGGGACAGGGGTATCACCGGGGAGCTGTTTTTT.

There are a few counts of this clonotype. CDR3 in DNA: TGTGCCAGCAGTCGCGGACTAGATGGAACTGAAGCTTTCTTT. Its protein is CASSRGLDGTEAFF. The chain has TRBV2 and TRBJ1-1; D unresolved. Germline V lookup: CDR1 SNHLY, CDR2 FYNNEI. Trimming removed 5 bases from V and 5 bases from J, with 15 bases in between. The CDR3 runs to 14 residues.

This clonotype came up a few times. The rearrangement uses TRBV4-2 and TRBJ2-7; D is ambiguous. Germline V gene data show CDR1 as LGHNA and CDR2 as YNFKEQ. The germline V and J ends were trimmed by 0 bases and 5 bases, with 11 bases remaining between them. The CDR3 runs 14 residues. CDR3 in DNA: TGTGCCAGCAGCCAAGATAGGCTGGGGAACGAGCAGTACTTC. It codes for CASSQDRLGNEQYF.

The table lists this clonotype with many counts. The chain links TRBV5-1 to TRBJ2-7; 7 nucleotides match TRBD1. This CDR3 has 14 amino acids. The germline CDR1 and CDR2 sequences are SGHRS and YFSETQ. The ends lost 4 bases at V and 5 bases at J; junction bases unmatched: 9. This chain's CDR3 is CASSPRTGTHEQYF. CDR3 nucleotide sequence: TGCGCCAGCAGCCCACGGACAGGCACCCACGAGCAGTACTTC.

As DNA, the CDR3 is TGTGCCAGCAGCCCTAGCCGGACAGGGTCCTACGAGCAGTACTTC. Translation: CASSPSRTGSYEQYF. The chain couples TRBV28 to TRBJ2-7, with 8 nucleotides matching TRBD1. J lost 1 base, V lost 6 bases, and 8 bases had no gene match. This CDR3 comprises 15 residues. Germline V lookup: CDR1 MDHEN, CDR2 SYDVKM.

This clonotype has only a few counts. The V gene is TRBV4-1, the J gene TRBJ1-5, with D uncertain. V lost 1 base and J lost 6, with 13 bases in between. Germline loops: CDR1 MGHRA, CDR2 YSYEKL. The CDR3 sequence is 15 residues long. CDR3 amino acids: CASSQVTTLGQPQHF. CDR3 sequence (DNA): TGCGCCAGCAGCCAAGTTACTACATTGGGTCAGCCCCAGCATTTT.

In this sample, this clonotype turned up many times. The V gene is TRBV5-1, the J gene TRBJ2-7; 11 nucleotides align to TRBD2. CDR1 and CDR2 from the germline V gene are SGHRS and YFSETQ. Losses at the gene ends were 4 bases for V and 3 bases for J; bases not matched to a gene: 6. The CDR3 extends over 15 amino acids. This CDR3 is CASSPTGLADYEQYF. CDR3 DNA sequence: TGCGCCAGCAGCCCAACGGGACTAGCGGACTACGAGCAGTACTTC.

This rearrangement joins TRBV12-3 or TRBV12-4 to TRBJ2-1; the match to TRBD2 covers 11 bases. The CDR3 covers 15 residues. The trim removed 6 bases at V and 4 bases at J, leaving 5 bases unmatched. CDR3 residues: CASRGGTSGYNEQFF. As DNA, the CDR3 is TGTGCCAGCAGGGGGGGGACTAGCGGTTACAATGAGCAGTTCTTC.